One and the same sample provided the 32 T cell receptor beta chains below, sequenced in a study of tumor-infiltrating lymphocytes in glioblastoma multiforme (TCRdb year 2017). Sequenced using an Illumina HiSeq 2500. Using a modified ARM-PCR protocol with multiple V-beta primers and a C-beta primer, the team built TCRB libraries from RNA through three nested multiplex PCR rounds. TCRdb trimmed public reads at Q25 via fastp, called clones via MiXCR and kept in-frame beta chains. All rows with the same CDR3 protein become a single entry with the most common DNA and genes. Recorded for this sample are 13,000 or so distinct CDR3 sequences; roughly 70% of them occurred a single time. The ten most abundant clones make up roughly 28% of the sample. Input material: brain tumor tissue. The receptors shown here come from a male donor with glioblastoma.

The chain couples TRBV20-1 to TRBJ2-1; D ambiguous. The V end lost 4 bases, the J end lost 4 bases, and 14 bases lay between the germline ends. This CDR3 has 14 amino acids. From germline, CDR1 is DFQATT and CDR2 SNEGSKA (reference sequence). The DNA for the CDR3 is TGCAGTGCTACCCTTAGCATGAAATACAATGAGCAGTTCTTC. The encoded protein is CSATLSMKYNEQFF.

The J gene is TRBJ2-7, the V gene TRBV4-1; D perhaps matches TRBD1 (6 bases). V dropped 4 bases and J dropped 2 bases, with 18 bases sitting between them. CDR3 length equals 16 residues. Germline V lookup: CDR1 MGHRA, CDR2 YSYEKL. The CDR3 region is CASSLRSTGGTYEQYF. Here the CDR3 DNA reads TGCGCCAGCAGCCTCCGATCGACAGGAGGAACCTACGAGCAGTACTTC.

With regard to this clonotype: The junction shows a germline mismatch at one end, possibly a read error. The chain has TRBV24-1 and TRBJ2-2, with D perhaps matching TRBD2 (5 bases). Germline V gene data show CDR1 as KGHDR and CDR2 as SFDVKD. This CDR3 comprises 16 residues. For the CDR3, the DNA is TGTGCCACCAGTGAGGTTTGGCCTTCGAACGCCGGGGAGTTGTTTTTT. It encodes CATSEVWPSNAGELFF.

The V gene is TRBV29-1, the J gene TRBJ1-4; D might be TRBD1 (5 bases). The V gene lost 7 bases and the J gene lost 2 bases, with 17 bases spanning the gap. The CDR3 contains 15 residues. Germline loops: CDR1 SQVTM, CDR2 ANQGSEA. The CDR3 spells CSARGHGATNEKLFF. CDR3 sequence (DNA): TGCAGCGCCCGAGGACATGGCGCGACTAATGAAAAACTGTTTTTT.

A note on this clonotype: The CDR3 ends on some other residue instead of the conserved phenylalanine or tryptophan, so this is likely a read error. This chain uses TRBV11-2 with TRBJ2-1, with 7 bases identical to TRBD1. The V gene's germline CDR1 is SGHAT and CDR2 FQNNGV. The CDR3 is made up of 17 amino acids. CDR3: CASSLAVRGPPRNKQFL. The CDR3 DNA sequence: TGTGCCAGCAGTTTAGCAGTAAGGGGGCCTCCGCGCAATAAGCAGTTCTTA.

Notes on this clonotype: At one of its ends the junction is not consistent with the germline gene, which may arise from a read error. This chain uses TRBV12-3 or TRBV12-4 with TRBJ1-1; 7 nucleotides match TRBD1. This CDR3 has 13 residues. The CDR3 sequence: CVSRPQGTAEAFF. CDR3 DNA: TGTGTCAGCAGACCACAGGGGACCGCTGAAGCTTTCTTT.

Note on this clonotype: A junction boundary mismatches the germline segment, possibly from a read error. The chain has TRBV12-3 or TRBV12-4 and TRBJ1-1; no reliable D call. CDR3 size: 15 residues. The CDR3 DNA reads as TGTGCAAGCACCTCGGCCGGGCTCATGACCACTGAAGCTTTCTTT. Translated: CASTSAGLMTTEAFF.

This clonotype has just a few counts. The V and J genes are TRBV19 and TRBJ2-1; 8 nucleotides line up with TRBD1. The CDR3 has 14 residues. The V gene's germline CDR1 is LNHDA and CDR2 SQIVND (reference sequence). V trimming: 6 bases; J trimming: 9 bases; junction bases outside the gene matches: 10. CDR3 protein: CASSGQGVHTEQFF. CDR3 sequence (DNA): TGTGCCAGTAGCGGACAGGGCGTACACACTGAGCAGTTCTTC.

A word on this clonotype: One end of the junction does not line up with germline, which may come from a read error. This chain links TRBV11-2 with TRBJ2-2; TRBD2 matches 10 bases. The CDR3 consists of 16 residues. Germline CDR1 and CDR2: SGHAT and FQNNGV. Here the CDR3 DNA reads TGTGTCAGCACCAGACTAGCGGGCATAAACACCCGGGAGCTGTTTTTT. It translates to CVSTRLAGINTRELFF.

This clonotype was detected ten times or more. The chain recombines TRBV2 with TRBJ2-3, with TRBD1 matching over 10 bases. Germline CDR1 SNHLY, CDR2 FYNNEI. This CDR3 is 15 amino acids long. Trimming at V came to 5 bases and at J to 5 bases, leaving 7 bases not matched to a gene. The CDR3 is CASSLRTGGIDTQYF. CDR3 sequence (DNA): TGTGCCAGCAGTCTAAGGACAGGGGGGATAGATACGCAGTATTTT. The entire variable domain, with the rest obtained from reference TRBV2 and TRBJ2-3, is as follows: EPEVTQTPSHQVTQMGQEVILRCVPISNHLYFYWYRQILGQKVEFLVSFYNNEISEKSEIFDDQFSVERPDGSNFTLKIRSTKLEDSAMYFCASSLRTGGIDTQYFGPGTRLTVL.

V gene TRBV11-2 combines with J gene TRBJ2-2; perhaps TRBD2 as D (5 bases). Germline CDR1 and CDR2: SGHAT and FQNNGV. The CDR3 runs to 20 residues. V was cut by 7 bases and J by 4 bases, with 31 bases left in between. The CDR3: CASTPSFAQGLAVSTGELFF. The CDR3 DNA reads TGTGCCAGCACCCCCTCATTCGCCCAAGGGCTAGCAGTAAGCACCGGGGAGCTGTTTTTT.

A remark on this clonotype: As the CDR3 is not closed by the conserved phenylalanine or tryptophan, this likely results from a read error. The DNA is left out, because the CDR3 cannot be placed on it with certainty; the CDR3 is given as TCRdb lists it. The chain recombines TRBV4-1 with TRBJ1-2; the D call in the table, TRBD1, was not verified against the DNA. The CDR3 spans 14 amino acids, including both terminal residues. The germline gives CDR1 MGHRA, CDR2 YSYEKL. The CDR3 protein is CASSPPTGDYGYTL.

This clonotype was seen only a few times. V and J are TRBV5-4 and TRBJ2-7; D perhaps matches TRBD1 (6 bases). There are 16 residues in the CDR3. Germline V lookup: CDR1 SGHNT, CDR2 YYREEE (reference sequence). The germline V and J ends were trimmed by 2 bases and 0 bases, with 15 bases remaining between them. The CDR3 protein is CASSFLGHDLSYEQYF. In DNA form, the CDR3 reads TGTGCCAGCAGCTTCCTGGGACACGACCTCTCCTACGAGCAGTACTTC.

Regarding this clonotype: At one end, the junction sequence differs from germline, possibly due to a read error. The V and J genes are TRBV7-8 and TRBJ2-1; D gene uncertain. Germline CDR1 and CDR2: SGHVS and FQNEAQ. The CDR3 is 13 residues long. CDR3 sequence reads: CVSSLVSYIEQFF. CDR3 bases: TGTGTCAGCAGCTTAGTCAGCTACATTGAGCAGTTCTTC.

CDR3: CSVEAEGRGQAYEQYF. The CDR3 DNA is TGCAGCGTTGAAGCGGAGGGCAGGGGGCAGGCCTACGAGCAGTACTTC. The chain employs TRBV29-1 and TRBJ2-7; the match to TRBD1 covers 8 bases. The CDR3 has 16 amino acids. Germline V gene sequence: CDR1 SQVTM, CDR2 ANQGSEA. The trim removed 1 base at V and 2 bases at J, leaving 10 bases unmatched.

Regarding this clonotype: The conserved final phenylalanine or tryptophan is absent from the CDR3, which likely points to a read error. The chain employs TRBV10-2 and TRBJ1-5; 7 nucleotides line up with TRBD1. The germline CDR1 and CDR2 sequences are WSHSY and SAAADI. With 9 bases clipped from V and 4 bases from J, the junction kept 12 bases outside the gene matches. The CDR3 runs to 15 residues. CDR3 residues: CASRPLATGNQPQHL. In DNA, the CDR3 is TGCGCCAGTAGACCCTTGGCGACAGGGAATCAGCCCCAGCATCTT.

This clonotype has only a few counts. Being one base from a much bigger clone, this may be a read error. The chain carries TRBV11-2 and TRBJ1-2, with D maybe TRBD1 (6 bases). The CDR3 runs to 13 residues. Trimming took off 5 bases at V and 7 bases at J, with 14 bases between the two ends. Germline V lookup: CDR1 SGHAT, CDR2 FQNNGV. This chain's CDR3 is CASSQGGWIGYTF. The CDR3 DNA is TGTGCCAGCAGCCAAGGGGGTTGGATTGGCTACACCTTC. The variable domain in full, with the rest retrieved from reference TRBV11-2 and TRBJ1-2, is EAGVAQSPRYKIIEKRQSVAFWCNPISGHATLYWYQQILGQGPKLLIQFQNNGVVDDSQLPKDRFSAERLKGVDSTLKIQPAKLEDSAVYLCASSQGGWIGYTFGSGTRLTVV.

Of note for this clonotype: A read error may explain this, as a much larger clone is one base away. This rearrangement joins TRBV12-3 or TRBV12-4 to TRBJ2-7, with no clear D. The V gene lost 5 bases and the J gene lost 7 bases, with 12 bases spanning the gap. The CDR3 is made up of 12 amino acids. The CDR3 sequence is CASSLRLREQYF. The CDR3 region has the DNA TGTGCCAGCAGTCTTAGGCTTCGGGAGCAGTACTTC.

This clonotype was seen only a few times. This chain connects TRBV30 to TRBJ1-2, with D maybe TRBD1 (5 bases). Germline V gene data show CDR1 as GTSNPN and CDR2 as SVGIG (reference sequence). Deletions cut 3 bases from V and 0 bases from J, with 14 bases between. The CDR3 runs 15 residues. The CDR3 DNA follows: TGTGCCTGGAGGCCGGGGGAGGGAGCTAACTATGGCTACACCTTC. Translation gives CAWRPGEGANYGYTF.

This chain links TRBV9 with TRBJ2-7; D might be TRBD1 (6 bases). CDR3 size: 13 residues. Germline values: CDR1 SGDLS, CDR2 YYNGEE. V dropped 4 bases and J dropped 2 bases, with 10 bases sitting between them. The CDR3 loop is CASSPGATYEQYF. The DNA for the CDR3 is TGTGCCAGCAGCCCAGGGGCCACCTACGAGCAGTACTTC.

There are a few counts of this clonotype. V and J are TRBV4-3 and TRBJ2-7, with D unclear. Germline assignment: CDR1 LGHNA and CDR2 YSLEER. This CDR3 has 14 amino acids. V lost 5 bases to trimming and J lost 2 bases, with 13 bases between them. The CDR3 bases are TGCGCCAGCAGCGTCCGGGCCCAGGCCTACGAGCAGTACTTC. It codes for CASSVRAQAYEQYF.

On this clonotype: The junction and the germline gene differ at one end; a read error may be behind it. The chain couples TRBV12-3 or TRBV12-4 to TRBJ1-2; D may be TRBD1 (5 bases). The CDR3 contains 13 residues. Here the CDR3 reads CAGSPTTGNGYTF. In DNA form, the CDR3 reads TGTGCCGGCAGTCCCACTACAGGAAATGGCTACACCTTC.

A word on this clonotype: This CDR3 fails to terminate in the conserved phenylalanine or tryptophan, so it likely reflects a read error. The chain combines TRBV28 with TRBJ1-1; 7 bases line up with TRBD1. Germline V gene data show CDR1 as MDHEN and CDR2 as SYDVKM. The CDR3 contains 16 residues. The CDR3: CVSSFDREITYTEAFL. The CDR3, as DNA: TGTGTCAGCAGTTTCGACAGGGAGATTACTTACACTGAAGCTTTCCTT.

The chain carries TRBV20-1 and TRBJ2-1, with 9 bases that match TRBD2. Trimming removed 2 bases from V and 8 bases from J; junction bases left unmatched: 7. This CDR3 spans 14 amino acids. Looked up from germline, CDR1 is DFQATT and CDR2 is SNEGSKA (reference sequence). The CDR3 region is CSARSNSGRDEQFF. For the CDR3, the DNA is TGCAGTGCTAGATCGAATAGCGGGAGAGATGAGCAGTTCTTC.

With regard to this clonotype: An end of the junction does not agree with germline; a read error may underlie this. V usage is TRBV11-2 and J usage is TRBJ2-7, with a possible D match to TRBD2 (5 bases). Germline V CDR1 and CDR2: SGHAT, FQNNGV. The CDR3 has 15 residues. CDR3 sequence (DNA): TGTGCCAGCAGCTTCTCTAGCCTAGCATTAAACGAGCAGTATTTC. Translation gives CASSFSSLALNEQYF.

Concerning this clonotype: A read error may produce the germline difference seen at one junction end. The rearrangement uses TRBV10-2 and TRBJ2-3; D is tentatively TRBD1 or TRBD2 (5 bases each). CDR3 length: 15 residues. Germline CDR1 reads WSHSY; CDR2 reads SAAADI. The CDR3 DNA reads TGCGCCAGCAGTGAGGCAAGGGCCGGGGCAGATACACAGTACTTT. This sequence encodes CASSEARAGADTQYF.

This clonotype was seen only once. A read error is likely, as this CDR3 ends without the conserved phenylalanine or tryptophan. The V and J genes are TRBV20-1 and TRBJ1-5, with D possibly being TRBD1 (5 bases). Deletions cut 3 bases from V and 5 bases from J, with 14 bases between. In germline, CDR1 is DFQATT, CDR2 SNEGSKA (reference sequence). The CDR3 runs 14 residues. The CDR3 loop is CSARAPGVDQPQHS. In DNA form, the CDR3 reads TGCAGTGCTAGGGCACCGGGGGTCGATCAGCCCCAGCATTCT.

This clonotype has a handful of counts. The germline gene is not matched at one end of the junction; a read error may be the cause. This chain connects TRBV20-1 to TRBJ2-7, with 10 positions matching TRBD2. Germline CDR1 and CDR2: DFQATT and SNEGSKA (reference sequence). This CDR3 spans 15 amino acids. CDR3 nucleotide sequence: TGCAGTGTTAGTCGACTAGCGGGCGGAAGGTACGAGCAATACTTC. Translating it yields CSVSRLAGGRYEQYF.

This clonotype was recorded a few times. The genes are TRBV11-3 and TRBJ2-1; 8 bases line up with TRBD2. Trimming at V came to 4 bases and at J to 12 bases, leaving 8 bases not matched to a gene. The CDR3 extends over 13 amino acids. CDR1 is SGHNT and CDR2 is YENEEA in the germline V gene. The CDR3 spells CASSSGGGGGQFF. CDR3 bases: TGTGCCAGCAGCTCGGGGGGGGGGGGTGGGCAGTTCTTC.

In regard to this clonotype: A junction boundary mismatches the germline segment, possibly from a read error. V gene TRBV29-1 combines with J gene TRBJ2-3, with D perhaps TRBD1 (5 bases). Germline CDR1 reads SQVTM; CDR2 reads ANQGSEA. The CDR3 is 12 residues long. The CDR3 loop is CSVGQGGNTHYF. The DNA of the CDR3 is TGCAGCGTAGGTCAGGGTGGGAATACGCACTATTTT.

This clonotype was found once. This chain uses TRBV7-9 with TRBJ2-5; TRBD2 matches at 11 bases. This CDR3 comprises 17 residues. V trimming: 5 bases; J trimming: 5 bases; junction bases outside the gene matches: 13. Germline V gives CDR1 SEHNR, CDR2 FQNEAQ (reference sequence). Written as DNA, the CDR3 is TGTGCCAGCAGCCCCAACCTAGGCCTAGCGGGAGGTGAGACCCAGTACTTC. Protein: CASSPNLGLAGGETQYF.

This sequence joins TRBV10-3 and TRBJ2-3; 9 bases line up with TRBD1. Germline CDR1 reads ENHRY; CDR2 reads SYGVKD. The CDR3 covers 13 residues. V shed 8 bases and J 5 bases; nucleotides not matched to a gene: 5. The CDR3 DNA is TGTGCCATCCGGGACAGGGCGATAGATACGCAGTATTTT. Amino acids: CAIRDRAIDTQYF.